The clone carrying this T cell receptor (beta chain) is a singleton in its sample. 60 Vbeta and 13 Jbeta primers were used in PCR. Clones were sequenced by immunoSEQ multiplex PCR, and TCRdb holds only the in-frame ones, with some missing. The sample has around 100,000 clones, around three quarters seen once. The V segment lost 8 bases and the J segment 3 bases; nucleotides outside the gene matches: 12. This CDR3 has 16 residues. Germline loops: CDR1 LNHDA, CDR2 SQIVND (reference sequence). The data are from a study of cytomegalovirus exposure and HLA in healthy donors. When sampled, the donors appeared nominally healthy, though they likely had unrecorded immune exposures.

The gene calls are TRBV19 and TRBJ1-1; 10 bases map to TRBD1. The clonotype was recovered from a woman between 45 and 65 years old in good health and CMV-seropositive. Sequencing was carried out using PBMCs. The CDR3 DNA sequence: TGTGCCAGTGGTACAAACCCCGGACAGGGGGACACTGAAGCTTTCTTT. As protein: CASGTNPGQGDTEAFF.